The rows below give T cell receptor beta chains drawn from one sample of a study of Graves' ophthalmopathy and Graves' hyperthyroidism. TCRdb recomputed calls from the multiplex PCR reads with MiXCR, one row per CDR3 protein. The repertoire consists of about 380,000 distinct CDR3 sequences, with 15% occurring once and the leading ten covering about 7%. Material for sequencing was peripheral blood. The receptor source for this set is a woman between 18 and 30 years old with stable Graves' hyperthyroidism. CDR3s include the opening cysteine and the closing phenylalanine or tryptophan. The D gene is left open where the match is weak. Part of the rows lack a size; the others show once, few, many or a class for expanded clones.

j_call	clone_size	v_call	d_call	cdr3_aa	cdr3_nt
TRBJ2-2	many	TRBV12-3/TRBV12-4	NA	CASSFTLANTGELFF	TGTGCCAGCAGTTTTACACTGGCGAACACCGGGGAGCTGTTTTTT
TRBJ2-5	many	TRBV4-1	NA	CASSDIGDKSRETQYF	TGCGCCAGCAGTGATATCGGGGACAAGTCGAGGGAGACCCAGTACTTC
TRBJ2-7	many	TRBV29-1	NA	CSVDRADRLYEQYF	TGCAGCGTTGATCGGGCCGATCGTCTCTACGAGCAGTACTTC
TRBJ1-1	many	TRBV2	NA	CASSEIRGAFF	TGTGCCAGCAGTGAAATAAGGGGAGCTTTCTTT
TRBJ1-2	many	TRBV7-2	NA	CASSLAGGVNYGYTF	TGTGCCAGCAGCTTAGCTGGAGGGGTCAACTATGGCTACACCTTC
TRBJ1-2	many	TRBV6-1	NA	CASSEVEGRLANYGYTF	TGTGCCAGCAGTGAAGTAGAAGGCCGGCTGGCTAACTATGGCTACACCTTC
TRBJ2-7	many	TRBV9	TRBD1	CASSARGTGSSYEQYF	TGTGCCAGCAGCGCTAGGGGGACAGGGAGCTCCTACGAGCAGTACTTC
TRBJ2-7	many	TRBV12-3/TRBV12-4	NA	CASSESDLSSYEQYF	TGTGCCAGCTCGGAGAGTGACCTCAGCTCCTACGAGCAGTACTTC
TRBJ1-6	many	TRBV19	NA	CASRHRDGRNSPLHF	TGTGCCAGTAGGCATCGGGACGGACGAAATTCACCCCTCCACTTT
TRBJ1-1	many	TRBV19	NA	CASIDVMNTEAFF	TGTGCCAGTATCGACGTCATGAACACTGAAGCTTTCTTT
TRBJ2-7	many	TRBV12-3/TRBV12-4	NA	CASSSRGISSYEQYF	TGTGCCAGCAGCAGCCGGGGCATCAGCTCCTACGAGCAGTACTTC
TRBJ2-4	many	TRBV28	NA	CASSYRAFRPKNIQYF	TGTGCCAGCAGTTACCGGGCCTTTCGACCCAAAAACATTCAGTACTTC
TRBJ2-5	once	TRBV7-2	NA	CASKVTGEETQYF	TGTGCCAGCAAAGTGACAGGAGAAGAGACCCAGTACTTC
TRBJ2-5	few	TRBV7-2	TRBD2	CASSLTTGGQTQYF	TGTGCCAGCAGCTTAACAACGGGGGGGCAGACCCAGTACTTC
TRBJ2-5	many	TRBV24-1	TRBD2	CATSDLSAGAGEETQYF	TGTGCCACCAGTGATTTATCAGCGGGGGCCGGTGAAGAGACCCAGTACTTC
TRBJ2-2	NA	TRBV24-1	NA	CATSNGGVTGELFF	TGTGCCACCAGTAACGGGGGAGTGACCGGGGAGCTGTTTTTT
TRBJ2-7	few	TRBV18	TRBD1	CASSPQQGAYEQYF	TGTGCCAGCTCACCACAACAGGGGGCCTACGAGCAGTACTTC
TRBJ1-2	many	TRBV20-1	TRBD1	CSARSGTGFNYGYTF	TGCAGTGCTAGGAGTGGGACAGGGTTTAACTATGGCTACACCTTC
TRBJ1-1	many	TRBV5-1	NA	CASSFATGHFSQAEAFF	TGCGCCAGCAGCTTTGCCACGGGACATTTTTCTCAGGCTGAAGCTTTCTTT
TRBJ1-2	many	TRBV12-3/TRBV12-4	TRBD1	CASSPPWEGANGYTF	TGTGCCAGCAGTCCCCCATGGGAGGGGGCCAATGGCTACACCTTC
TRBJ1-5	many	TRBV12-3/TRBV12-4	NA	CASRTGIANSNQPQHF	TGTGCCAGCAGAACAGGCATAGCAAATAGCAATCAGCCCCAGCATTTT
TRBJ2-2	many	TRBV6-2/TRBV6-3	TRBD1	CASKKGGSGELFF	TGTGCCAGCAAGAAAGGGGGCTCTGGGGAGCTGTTTTTT
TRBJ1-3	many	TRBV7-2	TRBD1	CASSLVPTGFGNTIYF	TGTGCCAGCAGCTTAGTGCCGACAGGGTTTGGAAACACCATATATTTT
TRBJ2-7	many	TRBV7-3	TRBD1	CASSPSTGGEQYF	TGTGCCAGCAGCCCTTCCACAGGGGGCGAGCAGTACTTC
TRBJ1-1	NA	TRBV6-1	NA	CASSNDRPLAEAFF	TGTGCCAGCAGTAATGACAGGCCCCTCGCTGAAGCTTTCTTT
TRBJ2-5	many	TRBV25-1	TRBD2	CASSESGRAETQYF	TGTGCCAGCAGTGAATCTGGGAGGGCAGAGACCCAGTACTTC
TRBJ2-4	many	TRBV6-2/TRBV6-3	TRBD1	CASSYSGTGTGNIQYF	TGTGCCAGCAGTTACTCGGGGACAGGGACTGGTAACATTCAGTACTTC
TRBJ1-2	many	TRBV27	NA	CASSPTRDNGYTF	TGTGCCAGCAGTCCCACCCGGGACAATGGCTACACCTTC
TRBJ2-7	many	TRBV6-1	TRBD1	CASSETGTGSYEQYF	TGTGCCAGCAGTGAAACCGGGACAGGGTCCTACGAGCAGTACTTC
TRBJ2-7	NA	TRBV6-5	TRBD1	CASSYSGTGTYGQYF	TGTGCCAGCAGTTACTCCGGGACAGGGACCTACGGGCAGTACTTC
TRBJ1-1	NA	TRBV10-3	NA	CAISDHRGSLGAFF	TGTGCCATCAGTGACCATAGGGGCTCCCTGGGCGCTTTCTTT
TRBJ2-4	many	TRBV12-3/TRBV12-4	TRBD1	CASSFDRGAGFNIQYF	TGTGCCAGCAGTTTCGACAGGGGCGCGGGATTCAACATTCAGTACTTC
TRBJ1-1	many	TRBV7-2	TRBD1	CASSGPGQGNTEAFF	TGTGCCAGCAGCGGACCAGGACAGGGGAACACTGAAGCTTTCTTT
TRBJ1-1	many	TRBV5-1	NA	CASTSGTWGTEAFF	TGCGCCAGCACCTCTGGGACTTGGGGCACTGAAGCTTTCTTT
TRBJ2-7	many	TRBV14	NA	CASSPDLGSYEQYF	TGTGCCAGCAGCCCTGACCTGGGCTCCTACGAGCAGTACTTC
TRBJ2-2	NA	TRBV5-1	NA	CASSLPGSGELFF	TGCGCCAGCAGCCTCCCTGGATCCGGGGAGCTGTTTTTT
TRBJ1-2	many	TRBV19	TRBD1	CASRDRGRANYGYTF	TGTGCCAGTAGGGACAGGGGAAGAGCTAACTATGGCTACACCTTC
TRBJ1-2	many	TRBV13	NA	CASSHGTSSFGYTF	TGTGCCAGCAGCCACGGGACATCATCGTTTGGCTACACCTTC
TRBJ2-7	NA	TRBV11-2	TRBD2	CASSVSGAFYEQYF	TGTGCCAGCAGCGTTAGCGGGGCCTTCTACGAGCAGTACTTC
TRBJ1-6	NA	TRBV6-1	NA	CASSETSGGSPPHF	TGTGCCAGCAGTGAAACCTCGGGGGGTTCACCCCCCCACTTT
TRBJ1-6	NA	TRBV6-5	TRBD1	CASSYGAGGQSPLHF	TGTGCCAGCAGTTACGGGGCAGGGGGCCAGTCACCCCTCCACTTT
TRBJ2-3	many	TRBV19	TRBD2	CASSLLAGGITDTQYF	TGTGCCAGTAGCCTACTAGCGGGTGGTATAACAGATACGCAGTATTTT
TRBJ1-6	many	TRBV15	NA	CATSSRGFSRSYNSPLHF	TGTGCCACCAGCAGTCGAGGGTTTTCCCGCTCCTATAATTCACCCCTCCACTTT
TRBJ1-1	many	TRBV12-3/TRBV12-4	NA	CASSSSWTEAFF	TGTGCCAGCAGCTCTAGCTGGACTGAAGCTTTCTTT
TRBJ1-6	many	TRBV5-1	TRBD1	CASSMDRESPLHF	TGCGCCAGCAGCATGGACAGGGAATCACCCCTCCACTTT